A single sample gave rise to the 6 T cell receptor beta chains below, sequenced in a study of OX40 agonist ivuxolimab in advanced cancers. The repertoire was sequenced with immunoSEQ multiplex PCR; TCRdb's copy has only in-frame clones and lacks some. Here the sample spans around 39,000 clones, approximately 80% being singletons. This specimen was CD4+ or CD8+ T cells sorted from blood, taken in a trial of the OX40 agonist ivuxolimab. These receptors originate from an adult with an advanced solid tumor such as melanoma, head and neck, liver or kidney cancer.

CDR3 sequence (DNA): TGCGCCAGCAGCCAAGGTGGGGAGGCACGGGAGACCCAGTACTTC. Its protein is CASSQGGEARETQYF. The chain links TRBV4-1 to TRBJ2-5; D may be TRBD2 (6 bases). V lost 1 base to trimming and J lost 5 bases, with 14 bases between them. Germline lookup yields CDR1 MGHRA and CDR2 YSYEKL. The CDR3 loop spans 15 amino acids.

This clone was recorded once. The sample carries other DNA sequences with the same CDR3. The genes are TRBV9 and TRBJ2-5; 9 bases are a match to TRBD1. Germline CDR1 is SGDLS and CDR2 is YYNGEE. The CDR3 loop spans 16 amino acids. V was clipped by 7 bases and J by 0 bases; unmatched bases: 10. The CDR3: CASAPRDREYQETQYF. The DNA for the CDR3 is TGTGCCAGCGCCCCAAGGGACAGGGAGTACCAAGAGACCCAGTACTTC.

The chain links TRBV12-5 to TRBJ2-2; 8 bases agree with TRBD2. The V gene end was trimmed by 3 bases and the J gene end by 2 bases; junction bases not matched to a gene: 2. The length of the CDR3 is 15 residues. Germline V CDR1 and CDR2: LGHNT, FRNRAP. The CDR3 protein is CASGFTSGNTGELFF. Written as DNA, the CDR3 is TGTGCTAGTGGTTTTACTAGCGGAAACACCGGGGAGCTGTTTTTT.

The chain links TRBV19 to TRBJ2-1; the match to TRBD2 covers 9 bases. The CDR3 runs 18 residues. CDR1 is LNHDA, CDR2 SQIVND, per germline (reference sequence). Germline trimming cut 5 bases from V and 4 bases from J; bases unmatched to any gene: 15. The CDR3: CASSPWGRGGRDYNEQFF. The CDR3 DNA is TGTGCCAGTAGTCCATGGGGTAGGGGCGGGAGGGATTACAATGAGCAGTTCTTC.

The genes are TRBV10-3 and TRBJ2-7; TRBD2 matches at 7 bases. CDR1 and CDR2 from the germline V gene are ENHRY and SYGVKD. The CDR3 totals 14 residues. V was clipped by 0 bases and J by 3 bases; unmatched bases: 2. CDR3 in amino acids: CAISESGGNYEQYF. For the CDR3, the DNA is TGTGCCATCAGTGAGTCGGGGGGGAACTACGAGCAGTACTTC.

The V gene is TRBV19, the J gene TRBJ2-3; D tentatively reads TRBD1 or TRBD2 (6 bases each). CDR3 size: 12 residues. Trimming shortened V by 8 bases and J by 11 bases, and 17 bases separated the two germline ends. Per germline, CDR1 LNHDA and CDR2 SQIVND (reference sequence). This CDR3 is CASSPGANVQYF. The CDR3 DNA sequence: TGTGCCAGTTCCCCGGGGGCCAATGTGCAGTATTTT.